The TCR beta chain described here comes from a study of cytomegalovirus exposure and HLA in healthy donors. With 9 bases removed from V and 6 bases from J, the gap between germline ends came to 20 bases. The CDR3 sequence is 14 residues long. Germline V gene data show CDR1 as LNHDA and CDR2 as SQIVND (reference sequence). Study findings and constraints: A cluster of highly shared sequence variants was likely a sequencing artifact. Reports indicate that TCR beta sequences accurately predicted the HLA-A and HLA-B alleles of most subjects. Cytomegalovirus association was assigned to about 180 TCR beta chains. Earlier analysis yielded a pattern in which most TCR beta V segments were productive about 90% or about 30% of the time.

This clone has more than one count but fewer than ten. The antigen remains undetermined. The PCR ran on 60 Vbeta and 13 Jbeta primers. Generated by immunoSEQ multiplex PCR, the TCRdb table keeps only in-frame clones and is missing some. Altogether about 110,000 clones are present, more than 60% being singletons, with the ten largest covering less than 2.5%. The genes are TRBV19 and TRBJ1-2; weak D call: TRBD1 (6 bases). Sequenced material: PBMCs. This clonotype was obtained from a young man in good health and CMV-seronegative. In nucleotides, the CDR3 is TGTGCCAGCACGAAGCCGACAGGAAGGGATGGCTACACCTTC. Translating gives CASTKPTGRDGYTF.